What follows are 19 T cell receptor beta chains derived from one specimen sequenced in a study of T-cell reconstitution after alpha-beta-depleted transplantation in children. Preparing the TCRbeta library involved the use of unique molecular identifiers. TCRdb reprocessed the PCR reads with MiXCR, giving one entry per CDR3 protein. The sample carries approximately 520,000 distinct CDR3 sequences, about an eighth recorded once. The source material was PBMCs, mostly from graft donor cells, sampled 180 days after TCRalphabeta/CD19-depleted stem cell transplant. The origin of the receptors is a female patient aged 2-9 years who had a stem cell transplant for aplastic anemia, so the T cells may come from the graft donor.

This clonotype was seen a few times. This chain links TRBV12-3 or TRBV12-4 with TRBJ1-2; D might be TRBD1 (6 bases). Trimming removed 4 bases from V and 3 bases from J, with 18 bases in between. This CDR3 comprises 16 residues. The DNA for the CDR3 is TGTGCCAGCAGTTCCGCCCCCCTAACAGGGTACTATGGCTACACCTTC. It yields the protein CASSSAPLTGYYGYTF.

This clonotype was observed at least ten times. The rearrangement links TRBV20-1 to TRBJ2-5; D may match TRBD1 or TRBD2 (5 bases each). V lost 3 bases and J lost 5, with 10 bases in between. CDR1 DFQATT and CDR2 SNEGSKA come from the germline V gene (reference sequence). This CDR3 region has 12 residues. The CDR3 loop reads CSASGREETQYF. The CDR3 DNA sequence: TGCAGTGCTAGTGGCAGGGAGGAGACCCAGTACTTC.

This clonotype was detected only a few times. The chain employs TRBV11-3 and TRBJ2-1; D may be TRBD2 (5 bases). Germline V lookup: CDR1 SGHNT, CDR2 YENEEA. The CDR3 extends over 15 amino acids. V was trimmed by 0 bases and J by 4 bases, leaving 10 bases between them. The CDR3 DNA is TGTGCCAGCAGCTTAGAGGGTAGGAGGTACAATGAGCAGTTCTTC. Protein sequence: CASSLEGRRYNEQFF.

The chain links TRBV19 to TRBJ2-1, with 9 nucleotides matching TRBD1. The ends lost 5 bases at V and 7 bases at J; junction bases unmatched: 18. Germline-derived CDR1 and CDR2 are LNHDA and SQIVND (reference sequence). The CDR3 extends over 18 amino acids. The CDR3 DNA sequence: TGTGCCAGTAGTCCGCGAGCAGGGGGGACAGGGAATGGGAATGAGCAGTTCTTC. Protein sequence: CASSPRAGGTGNGNEQFF.

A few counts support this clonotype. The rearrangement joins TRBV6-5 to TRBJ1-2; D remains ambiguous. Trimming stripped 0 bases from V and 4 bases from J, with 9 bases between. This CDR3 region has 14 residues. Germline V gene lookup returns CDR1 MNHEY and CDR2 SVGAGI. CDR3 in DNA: TGTGCCAGCAGTTACTCGATAGGGCCCTATGGCTACACCTTC. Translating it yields CASSYSIGPYGYTF.

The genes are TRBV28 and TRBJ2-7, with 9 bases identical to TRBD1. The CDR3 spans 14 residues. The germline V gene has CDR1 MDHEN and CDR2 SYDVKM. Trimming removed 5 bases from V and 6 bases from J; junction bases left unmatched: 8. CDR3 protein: CASSPWATGGEQYF. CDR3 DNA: TGTGCCAGCAGTCCATGGGCGACAGGGGGCGAGCAGTACTTC.

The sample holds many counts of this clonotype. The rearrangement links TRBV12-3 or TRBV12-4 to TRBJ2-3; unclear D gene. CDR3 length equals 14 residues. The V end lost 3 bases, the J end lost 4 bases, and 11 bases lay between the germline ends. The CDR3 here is CASSFMGLADTQYF. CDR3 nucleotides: TGTGCCAGCAGTTTTATGGGTCTCGCAGATACGCAGTATTTT.

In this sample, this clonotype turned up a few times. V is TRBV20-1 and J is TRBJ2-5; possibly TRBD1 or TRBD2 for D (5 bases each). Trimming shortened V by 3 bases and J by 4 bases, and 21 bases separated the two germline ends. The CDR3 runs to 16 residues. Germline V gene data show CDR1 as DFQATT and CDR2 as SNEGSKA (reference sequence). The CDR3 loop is CSARGTGRTAGETQYF. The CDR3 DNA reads TGCAGTGCTAGGGGTACGGGACGGACCGCGGGAGAGACCCAGTACTTC.

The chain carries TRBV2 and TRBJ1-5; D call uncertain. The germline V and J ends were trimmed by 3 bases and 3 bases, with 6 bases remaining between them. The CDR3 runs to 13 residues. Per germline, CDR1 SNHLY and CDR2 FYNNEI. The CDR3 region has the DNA TGTGCCAGCAGTGAGCAGCTCAATCAGCCCCAGCATTTT. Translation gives CASSEQLNQPQHF.

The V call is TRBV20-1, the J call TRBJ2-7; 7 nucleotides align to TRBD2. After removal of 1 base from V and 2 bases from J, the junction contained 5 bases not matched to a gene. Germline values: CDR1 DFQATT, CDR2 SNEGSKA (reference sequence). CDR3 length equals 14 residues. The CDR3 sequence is CSARAAGAAYEQYF. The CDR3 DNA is TGCAGTGCTAGAGCTGCGGGAGCGGCCTACGAGCAGTACTTC.

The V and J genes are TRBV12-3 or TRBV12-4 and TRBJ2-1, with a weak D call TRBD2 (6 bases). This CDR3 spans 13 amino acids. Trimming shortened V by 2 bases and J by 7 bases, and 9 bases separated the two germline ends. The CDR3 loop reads CASSLLATNEQFF. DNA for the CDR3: TGTGCCAGCAGTTTACTAGCGACGAATGAGCAGTTCTTC.

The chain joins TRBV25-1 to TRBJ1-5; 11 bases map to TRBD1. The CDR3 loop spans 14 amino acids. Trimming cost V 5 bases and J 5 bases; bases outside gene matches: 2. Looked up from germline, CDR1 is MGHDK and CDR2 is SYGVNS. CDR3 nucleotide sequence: TGTGCCAGCAGTCCGGACAGGGGGCATCAGCCCCAGCATTTT. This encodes CASSPDRGHQPQHF.

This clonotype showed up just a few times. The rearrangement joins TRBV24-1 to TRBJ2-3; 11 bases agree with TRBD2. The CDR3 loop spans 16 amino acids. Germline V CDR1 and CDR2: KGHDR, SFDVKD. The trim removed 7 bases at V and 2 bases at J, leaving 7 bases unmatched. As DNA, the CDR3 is TGTGCCACCAGCGACGGGACTAGCGGTTTCACAGATACGCAGTATTTT. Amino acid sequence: CATSDGTSGFTDTQYF.

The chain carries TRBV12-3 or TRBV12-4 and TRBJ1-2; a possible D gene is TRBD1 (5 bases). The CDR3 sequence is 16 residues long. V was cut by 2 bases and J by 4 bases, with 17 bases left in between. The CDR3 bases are TGTGCCAGCAGTTTACAGGAGGACATTGGGGGCTATGGCTACACCTTC. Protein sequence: CASSLQEDIGGYGYTF.

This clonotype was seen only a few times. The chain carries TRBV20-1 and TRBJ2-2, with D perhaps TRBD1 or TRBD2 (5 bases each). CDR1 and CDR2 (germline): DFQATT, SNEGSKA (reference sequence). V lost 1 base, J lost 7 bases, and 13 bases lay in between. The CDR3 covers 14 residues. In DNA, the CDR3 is TGCAGTGCTAGAGTTGGGGGTACGAGCGGGGAGCTGTTTTTT. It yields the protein CSARVGGTSGELFF.

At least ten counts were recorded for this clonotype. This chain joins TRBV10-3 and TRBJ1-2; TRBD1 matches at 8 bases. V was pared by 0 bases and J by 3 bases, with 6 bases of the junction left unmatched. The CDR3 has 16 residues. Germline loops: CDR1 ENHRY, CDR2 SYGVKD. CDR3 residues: CAISESGTGGDYGYTF. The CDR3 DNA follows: TGTGCCATCAGTGAGTCGGGGACAGGCGGCGACTATGGCTACACCTTC.

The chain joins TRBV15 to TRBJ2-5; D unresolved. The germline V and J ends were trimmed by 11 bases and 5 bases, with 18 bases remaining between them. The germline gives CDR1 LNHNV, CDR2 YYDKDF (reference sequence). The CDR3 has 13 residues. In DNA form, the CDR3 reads TGTGCCGTCGACTCCCGGCTGAGCGAGACCCAGTACTTC. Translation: CAVDSRLSETQYF.

The CDR3 DNA sequence: TGTGCCAGCACCCTTGGGCGGTTAGGGGAGACCCAGTACTTC. Translating gives CASTLGRLGETQYF. This chain links TRBV6-2 or TRBV6-3 with TRBJ2-5, with D uncertain. The CDR3 totals 14 residues. The germline V and J ends were trimmed by 7 bases and 5 bases, with 17 bases remaining between them. Germline V CDR1 and CDR2: MNHEY, SVGEGT.

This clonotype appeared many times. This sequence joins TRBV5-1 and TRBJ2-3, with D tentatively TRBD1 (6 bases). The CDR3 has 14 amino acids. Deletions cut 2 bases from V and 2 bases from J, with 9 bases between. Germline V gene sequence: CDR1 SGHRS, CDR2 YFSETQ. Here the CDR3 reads CASSFGDTTDTQYF. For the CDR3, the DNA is TGCGCCAGCAGCTTTGGGGACACCACAGATACGCAGTATTTT.